A selection of T cell receptor beta chains follows, all from one sample in a study of cytomegalovirus exposure and HLA in healthy donors. Generated by immunoSEQ multiplex PCR, the TCRdb table keeps only in-frame clones and is missing some. This table has 150,000 to 200,000 clones, 60% to 85% appearing once. Sequences were obtained from PBMCs. The receptors here all came from a girl between 5 and 17 years old in good health and CMV-seropositive. CDR3s include the opening cysteine and the closing phenylalanine or tryptophan. D genes are given only for firm matches. The listing skips clone size in some rows; elsewhere it reads once, few, many or a size class.

size,V,J,D,DNA,CDR3
-,TRBV29-1,TRBJ1-1,-,TGCAGCGTTTACAGGGCCGCGGACACTGAAGCTTTCTTT,CSVYRAADTEAFF
few,TRBV15,TRBJ2-7,TRBD1,TGTGCCACCAGCTCCGGGACAGGCTACGAGCAGTACTTC,CATSSGTGYEQYF
once,TRBV7-6,TRBJ2-1,-,TGTGCCAGCAGCACCGGACAGAACTCCTACAATGAGCAGTTCTTC,CASSTGQNSYNEQFF
-,TRBV4-3,TRBJ2-2,TRBD2,TGCGCCAGCAGCCAAGACCCTAGCGGTGGCACCGGGGAGCTGTTTTTT,CASSQDPSGGTGELFF
-,TRBV6-1,TRBJ1-5,-,TGTGCCAGCAGTGAGCAGGAAGGCAATCAGCCCCAGCATTTT,CASSEQEGNQPQHF
-,TRBV10-3,TRBJ1-2,TRBD1,TGTGCCATCAGTTCTGGGACAGACTATGGCTACACCTTC,CAISSGTDYGYTF
-,TRBV10-3,TRBJ2-5,-,TGTGCCATCAGACAGGAGATCCAAGAGACCCAGTACTTC,CAIRQEIQETQYF
-,TRBV18,TRBJ1-2,TRBD1,TGTGCCAGCTCACTCGGGACAGGGGAATCTAACTATGGCTACACCTTC,CASSLGTGESNYGYTF
-,TRBV4-3,TRBJ2-3,TRBD2,TGCGCCAGCAGCCAAGGCGGGGGGGCCACAGATACGCAGTATTTT,CASSQGGGATDTQYF
-,TRBV19,TRBJ2-7,TRBD1,TGTGCCAGTAGTCCGCACCCCCGGGACAGGGACCCTCACGAGCAGTACTTC,CASSPHPRDRDPHEQYF
-,TRBV30,TRBJ2-1,TRBD2,TGTGCCTGGAGTGAAGTAGCGGGGAGGGGGGAGCAGTTCTTC,CAWSEVAGRGEQFF
-,TRBV10-3,TRBJ2-7,-,TGTGCCATCACCAGTTCAGAACACGAGCAGTACTTC,CAITSSEHEQYF
-,TRBV10-3,TRBJ2-7,-,TGTGCCTCCTGGGGCGGACATAACCCCGAGCAGTACTTC,CASWGGHNPEQYF
-,TRBV7-2,TRBJ2-3,TRBD2,TGTGCCAGCAGCGCCCGGGGGGGGGATACGCAGTATTTT,CASSARGGDTQYF
-,TRBV12-5,TRBJ2-2,-,TGTGCTAGTGGTTTGCGCAGGATAAGCACCGGGGAGCTGTTTTTT,CASGLRRISTGELFF
-,TRBV5-4,TRBJ2-2,-,TGTGCCAGCAGCTTTAATACGAACACCGGGGAGCTGTTTTTT,CASSFNTNTGELFF
-,TRBV7-9,TRBJ2-5,TRBD2,TGTGCCAGCAGCACCCGGACTAGCGTGGAGACCCAGTACTTC,CASSTRTSVETQYF
-,TRBV5-1,TRBJ2-7,-,TGCGCCAGCGCGAGCAATTCAGGGCTTACCTACGAGCAGTACTTC,CASASNSGLTYEQYF
-,TRBV4-1,TRBJ1-3,-,TGCGCCAGCAGCCAAGGTGGAGGGAGAACTGGAAACACCATATATTTT,CASSQGGGRTGNTIYF
-,TRBV11-3,TRBJ2-7,-,TGTGCCAGCAGCTTGGGGACCCGGGGGGAGCAGTACTTC,CASSLGTRGEQYF
-,TRBV7-9,TRBJ2-7,-,TGTGCCAGCAGCTTAGAAGAACTAGGATCCTCCTACGAGCAGTACTTC,CASSLEELGSSYEQYF
-,TRBV12-5,TRBJ1-5,-,TGTGCTAGTGGTCAGGGTTGGCGGCCCCAGCATTTT,CASGQGWRPQHF
-,TRBV19,TRBJ1-2,TRBD1,TGTGCCAGTAGTAGACAGGGGCGTAACTATGGCTACACCTTC,CASSRQGRNYGYTF
-,TRBV4-3,TRBJ2-5,-,TGCGCCAGCAGCCGGGTTGTGGGGCAGAGTGAGACCCAGTACTTC,CASSRVVGQSETQYF
-,TRBV5-1,TRBJ2-4,TRBD2,TGCGCCAGCAGCCCCCTCCTACTAGCGGGGGAAAACATTCAGTACTTC,CASSPLLLAGENIQYF
-,TRBV6-5,TRBJ1-1,-,TGTGCCAGCAGTTACTCTTCTGGGCTCTCGAACACTGAAGCTTTCTTT,CASSYSSGLSNTEAFF
once,TRBV9,TRBJ2-7,TRBD1,TGTGCCAGCAGCGCCCGAGATGGGACAGGGGGCTACGAGCAGTACTTC,CASSARDGTGGYEQYF
-,TRBV7-9,TRBJ1-2,-,TGTGCCAGCAGCTTAGGCGTGGACTATGGCTACACCTTC,CASSLGVDYGYTF
-,TRBV6-6,TRBJ2-6,-,TGTGCCAGCAGCTGGGTACTATCTGGGGCCAACGTCCTGACTTTC,CASSWVLSGANVLTF
-,TRBV11-2,TRBJ2-1,TRBD2,TGTGCCAGCAGCTTAGGACTAGCGGGGGTCAATGAGCAGTTCTTC,CASSLGLAGVNEQFF
few,TRBV2,TRBJ1-3,TRBD1,TGTGCCAGCAGTGGAGGGACAGGCGGAGCTGGAAACACCATATATTTT,CASSGGTGGAGNTIYF
-,TRBV12-5,TRBJ2-7,TRBD2,TGTGCTAGTGGTCCCTCGGGACTAGCGGGGGACGAGCAGTACTTC,CASGPSGLAGDEQYF
-,TRBV4-1,TRBJ1-1,-,TGCGCCAGCAGTAAAGATTACTTCACTGAAGCTTTCTTT,CASSKDYFTEAFF
-,TRBV18,TRBJ1-1,-,TGTGCCAGCCATAGCTCTTCTGAAGCTTTCTTT,CASHSSSEAFF
-,TRBV13,TRBJ1-1,-,TGTGCCAGCAGCTTAGGTTCCGGGGAGAACACTGAAGCTTTCTTT,CASSLGSGENTEAFF
-,TRBV7-2,TRBJ2-4,TRBD1,TGTGCCAGCAGCCTAGAGCGGACAGGGTGGAACATTCAGTACTTC,CASSLERTGWNIQYF
-,TRBV20-1,TRBJ2-7,TRBD2,TGCAGTGCTAGCGGGGGGTACGAGCAGTACTTC,CSASGGYEQYF
few,TRBV10-2,TRBJ1-1,TRBD1,TGCGCCAGCAGTGGGGCCAGGGGGCCGAACACTGAAGCTTTCTTT,CASSGARGPNTEAFF
-,TRBV9,TRBJ2-7,-,TGTGCCAGCAGCGCCGAACCGGGGAGCTCCTACGAGCAGTACTTC,CASSAEPGSSYEQYF
-,TRBV4-3,TRBJ1-2,-,TGCGCCAGCAGCCAAGATCCCCCAGGGGACTATGGCTACACCTTC,CASSQDPPGDYGYTF
few,TRBV6-1,TRBJ1-1,TRBD1,TGTGCCAGCAGTGTAGACAGGGGGCACACTGAAGCTTTCTTT,CASSVDRGHTEAFF
-,TRBV15,TRBJ2-1,TRBD2,TGTGCCACCAGCAGAGTGTCTAGCGGGGGCAATGAGCAGTTCTTC,CATSRVSSGGNEQFF
-,TRBV5-6,TRBJ2-7,TRBD1,TGTGCCAGCAGCTTGCGAGGGGGCGCTTCCCAGTTGTACGAGCAGTACTTC,CASSLRGGASQLYEQYF
-,TRBV9,TRBJ2-7,-,TGTGCCAGTCGGGGGGCAAAGGGCGAACGCTACGAGCAGTACTTC,CASRGAKGERYEQYF
-,TRBV15,TRBJ1-1,-,TGTGCCACCAACCCTAGAGTTACGCCGGGGAACACTGAAGCTTTCTTT,CATNPRVTPGNTEAFF
-,TRBV6-4,TRBJ2-2,TRBD2,TGTGCCAGCAGTGCCTCCGGGGGGACCGGGGAGCTGTTTTTT,CASSASGGTGELFF
few,TRBV9,TRBJ2-1,-,TGTGCCAGCAGCGTGGGGAGCTCCTACAATGAGCAGTTCTTC,CASSVGSSYNEQFF
-,TRBV18,TRBJ1-4,TRBD1,TGTGCCAGCTCACCACCGCAGGGGGGAGAAAAACTGTTTTTT,CASSPPQGGEKLFF
-,TRBV6-5,TRBJ1-5,-,TGTGCCAGCTTACAGAGTTATAGCAATCAGCCCCAGCATTTT,CASLQSYSNQPQHF
-,TRBV30,TRBJ1-2,-,TGTGCCTGGAGTGTTGGGGGGAATGGCTACACCTTC,CAWSVGGNGYTF
-,TRBV7-2,TRBJ2-7,TRBD2,TGTGCCAGCAGCTTAGTCAGCGGGGGGACCTACGAGCAGTACTTC,CASSLVSGGTYEQYF
-,TRBV7-6,TRBJ1-4,-,TGTGCCAGCAGCAGGGGACAAACCTGGGAAAAACTGTTTTTT,CASSRGQTWEKLFF